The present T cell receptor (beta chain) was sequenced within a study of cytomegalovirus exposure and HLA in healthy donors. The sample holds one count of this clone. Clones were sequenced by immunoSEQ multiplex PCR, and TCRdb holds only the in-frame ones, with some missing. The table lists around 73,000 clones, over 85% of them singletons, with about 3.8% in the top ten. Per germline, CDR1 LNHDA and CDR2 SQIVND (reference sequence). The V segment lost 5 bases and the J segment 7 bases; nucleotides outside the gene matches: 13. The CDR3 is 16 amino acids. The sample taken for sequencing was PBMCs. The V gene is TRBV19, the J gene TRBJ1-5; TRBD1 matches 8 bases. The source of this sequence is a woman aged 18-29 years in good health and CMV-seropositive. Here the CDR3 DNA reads TGTGCCAGTAGTCCGACCAGGGGGCTGGCGCGGCAGCCCCAGCATTTT. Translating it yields CASSPTRGLARQPQHF.